This is a list of T cell receptor beta chains from one sample in a study of blood T cell repertoires in COVID-19. The repertoire was sequenced with immunoSEQ multiplex PCR; TCRdb's copy has only in-frame clones and lacks some. The sample lists about 49,000 clones, 85% to 95% occurring once. The sample comprised peripheral blood. The receptor set was obtained from a man aged 55 to 70 with COVID-19, enrolled during active disease. Both conserved end residues are part of each CDR3. A D gene is named only where the DNA matches it firmly. Clone sizes are given selectively: once, few, many, or a class where the clone is expanded.

>NA|NA|TRBV24-1|TRBJ2-1
TGTGCCACCAGTGACCCTCGACAGGACTACAATGAGCAGTTCTTC
CATSDPRQDYNEQFF
>once|NA|TRBV6-5|TRBJ1-2
TGTGCCAGCAGTTTAATGACAGCGACTAACTATGGCTACACCTTC
CASSLMTATNYGYTF
>NA|NA|TRBV19|TRBJ2-2
TGTGCCAGCAAATCCGTCGGGGGTTTGAACACCGGGGAGCTGTTTTTT
CASKSVGGLNTGELFF
>NA|NA|TRBV15|TRBJ2-2
TGTGCCACCAGCCAAGCGGTGGCGGGCCTAGGGGAGCTGTTTTTT
CATSQAVAGLGELFF
>NA|NA|TRBV9|TRBJ2-7
TGTGCCAGCAGCGTAGGGGCAGCCTACGAGCAGTACTTC
CASSVGAAYEQYF
>NA|NA|TRBV19|TRBJ1-1
TGTGCCAGTAGTATCACAGGGAGGAACACTGAAGCTTTCTTT
CASSITGRNTEAFF
>NA|TRBD2|TRBV4-2|TRBJ2-7
TGTGCCAGCAGCCCAGCTGGGACTAGTAGGACCGAGCAGTACTTC
CASSPAGTSRTEQYF
>NA|NA|TRBV5-1|TRBJ1-1
TGCGCCAGCACCAGGGGTCGGCAGAACACTGAAGCTTTCTTT
CASTRGRQNTEAFF
>NA|NA|TRBV16|TRBJ2-7
TGTGCCAGCAAAGGGGGTATCGAGATTCACTACGAGCAGTACTTC
CASKGGIEIHYEQYF
>NA|NA|TRBV19|TRBJ1-5
TGTGCCAGTAACAGGGTTAGCAATCAGCCCCAGCATTTT
CASNRVSNQPQHF
>NA|NA|TRBV5-4|TRBJ2-7
TGTGCCAGCAGCTACGGGACAAACTACGAGCAGTACTTC
CASSYGTNYEQYF
>NA|TRBD1|TRBV18|TRBJ1-1
TGTGCCAGCTCACCCCAGGACAGGGGTTGGACTGAAGCTTTCTTT
CASSPQDRGWTEAFF
>NA|NA|TRBV29-1|TRBJ1-5
TGCAGCGTTAAGGAGAATAGCAATCAGCCCCAGCATTTT
CSVKENSNQPQHF
>NA|NA|TRBV5-6|TRBJ1-2
TGTGCCAGCAGCTTGGGTGACAGGACCTATGGCTACACCTTC
CASSLGDRTYGYTF